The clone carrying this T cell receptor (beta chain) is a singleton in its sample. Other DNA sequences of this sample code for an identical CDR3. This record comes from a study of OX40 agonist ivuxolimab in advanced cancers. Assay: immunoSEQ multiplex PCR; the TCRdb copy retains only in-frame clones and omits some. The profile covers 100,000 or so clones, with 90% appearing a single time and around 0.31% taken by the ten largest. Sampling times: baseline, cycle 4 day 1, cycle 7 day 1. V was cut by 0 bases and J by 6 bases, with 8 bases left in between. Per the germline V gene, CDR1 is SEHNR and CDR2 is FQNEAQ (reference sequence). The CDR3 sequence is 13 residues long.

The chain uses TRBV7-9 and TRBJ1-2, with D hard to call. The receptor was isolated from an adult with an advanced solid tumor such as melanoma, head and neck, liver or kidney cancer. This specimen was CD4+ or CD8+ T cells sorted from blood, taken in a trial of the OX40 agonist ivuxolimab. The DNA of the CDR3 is TGTGCCAGCAGCTTAGCTGGCGGGAATGGCTACACCTTC. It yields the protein CASSLAGGNGYTF.